Included here is one TCR beta chain sequence, with context. This sample was included in a study of T cell changes during pregnancy in multiple sclerosis. CDR1 and CDR2 from the germline V gene are LNHDA and SQIVND (reference sequence). Between the trimmed V and J ends, which lost 5 bases and 1 base, there was a span of 15 bases. CDR3 length equals 16 residues. Generated by immunoSEQ multiplex PCR, the TCRdb table keeps only in-frame clones and is missing some. This sample yields about 33,000 clones, of which over 80% are seen a single time; approximately 3% belongs to the top ten. The TCR originated in a female donor in good health, enrolled as a control in a pregnancy study. This chain links TRBV19 with TRBJ1-5; D is perhaps TRBD1 (5 bases). Sequencing was performed on CD4+ T cells from peripheral blood mononuclear cells, taken in the third trimester of pregnancy. Written as DNA, the CDR3 is TGTGCCAGTAGTCCAGACGGGGGGGGAAGCAATCAGCCCCAGCATTTT. Encoded protein: CASSPDGGGSNQPQHF.